These T cell receptor beta chains were read from a single sample in a study of radiotherapy plus CTLA-4 blockade in lung cancer. Data came from immunoSEQ multiplex PCR; TCRdb stores just in-frame clones and leaves some out. The top ten hold 7.1% of the sample, which has approximately 78,000 clones, more than 75% seen once. The specimen comprised peripheral blood, sampled from a patient treated with radiotherapy plus ipilimumab. These receptors all stem from a human donor with non-small cell lung cancer who had a complete response to radiotherapy plus ipilimumab. CDR3s include the opening cysteine and the closing phenylalanine or tryptophan. D genes are given only for firm matches. Only some rows state a clone size, as once, few, many or a class for expanded clones.

J gene: TRBJ2-2
clone size: .
D gene: .
V gene: TRBV30
CDR3 DNA: TGTGCCTGGAGTCTTGGGACGGGGCCCGGGGAGCTGTTTTTT
CDR3 protein: CAWSLGTGPGELFF

J gene: TRBJ2-1
clone size: .
D gene: .
V gene: TRBV29-1
CDR3 DNA: TGCAGCGTTGAGTACAATGAGCAGTTCTTC
CDR3 protein: CSVEYNEQFF

J gene: TRBJ2-3
clone size: .
D gene: TRBD2
V gene: TRBV7-2
CDR3 DNA: TGTGCCAGCAGCTTAGCGATGGCGGGAGCCTCCACAGATACGCAGTATTTT
CDR3 protein: CASSLAMAGASTDTQYF

J gene: TRBJ2-1
clone size: few
D gene: .
V gene: TRBV29-1
CDR3 DNA: TGCAGCGGCGGACAGACCTACAATGAGCAGTTCTTC
CDR3 protein: CSGGQTYNEQFF

J gene: TRBJ1-1
clone size: .
D gene: .
V gene: TRBV5-1
CDR3 DNA: TGCGCCAGCAGCTTGGAACGGAAGGGGAACACTGAAGCTTTCTTT
CDR3 protein: CASSLERKGNTEAFF

J gene: TRBJ2-1
clone size: .
D gene: .
V gene: TRBV11-3
CDR3 DNA: TGTGCCAGCAGCTTAAGCCTCTATGGACAGTTCTTC
CDR3 protein: CASSLSLYGQFF

J gene: TRBJ2-3
clone size: .
D gene: TRBD2
V gene: TRBV4-3
CDR3 DNA: TGCGCCAGCAGCCAAGTTCTCGCGGGAGGCTCAGATACGCAGTATTTT
CDR3 protein: CASSQVLAGGSDTQYF

J gene: TRBJ1-5
clone size: medium-sized
D gene: .
V gene: TRBV19
CDR3 DNA: TGTGCCAGTAGTATTCGGATCTTCAATCAGCCCCAGCATTTT
CDR3 protein: CASSIRIFNQPQHF

J gene: TRBJ2-6
clone size: .
D gene: .
V gene: TRBV6-1
CDR3 DNA: TGTGCCAGCAGTGTTGGAGCGGCTGGGGCCAACGTCCTGACTTTC
CDR3 protein: CASSVGAAGANVLTF

J gene: TRBJ1-3
clone size: few
D gene: .
V gene: TRBV7-9
CDR3 DNA: TGTGCCGTTACGGAACAGGGCTTCTCTGGAAACACCATATATTTT
CDR3 protein: CAVTEQGFSGNTIYF

J gene: TRBJ2-2
clone size: .
D gene: TRBD2
V gene: TRBV27
CDR3 DNA: TGTGCCAGCAGTCCGCGACTAGCGGGGAACACCGGGGAGCTGTTTTTT
CDR3 protein: CASSPRLAGNTGELFF

J gene: TRBJ1-2
clone size: .
D gene: .
V gene: TRBV29-1
CDR3 DNA: TGCAGCGTTGGGCAGGGGCAAAGTGGCTACACCTTC
CDR3 protein: CSVGQGQSGYTF

J gene: TRBJ1-1
clone size: once
D gene: .
V gene: TRBV7-9
CDR3 DNA: TGTGCCAGCAGGTTAGAAGGTAGATCCAACACTGAAGCTTTCTTT
CDR3 protein: CASRLEGRSNTEAFF

J gene: TRBJ2-3
clone size: .
D gene: TRBD2
V gene: TRBV30
CDR3 DNA: TGTGCCTGGAGGTATGGCCTAGCGGGAGCGGATACGCAGTATTTT
CDR3 protein: CAWRYGLAGADTQYF

J gene: TRBJ2-1
clone size: .
D gene: .
V gene: TRBV6-5
CDR3 DNA: TGTGCCAGCAGGACCTCTCTAGTCAATGAGCAGTTCTTC
CDR3 protein: CASRTSLVNEQFF

J gene: TRBJ1-2
clone size: few
D gene: .
V gene: TRBV5-4
CDR3 DNA: TGTGCCAGCAGACGCCCGACAGATAACTATGGCTACACCTTC
CDR3 protein: CASRRPTDNYGYTF

J gene: TRBJ2-5
clone size: .
D gene: TRBD2
V gene: TRBV25-1
CDR3 DNA: TGTGCCAGCAGTGAGCTAGCGGGGGGGCCGGGAGAGACCCAGTACTTC
CDR3 protein: CASSELAGGPGETQYF

J gene: TRBJ2-3
clone size: .
D gene: TRBD2
V gene: TRBV4-1
CDR3 DNA: TGCGCCAGCAGCGGGACGCTGCCGGGGGGTACGCAGTATTTT
CDR3 protein: CASSGTLPGGTQYF

J gene: TRBJ1-2
clone size: .
D gene: TRBD1
V gene: TRBV19
CDR3 DNA: TGTGCCAGTAGTATCTATTCGGGGACAGGGTATGGCTACACCTTC
CDR3 protein: CASSIYSGTGYGYTF

J gene: TRBJ2-5
clone size: few
D gene: TRBD1
V gene: TRBV15
CDR3 DNA: TGTGCCACCAGCGAGGGGGCAGAGACCCAGTACTTC
CDR3 protein: CATSEGAETQYF

J gene: TRBJ1-6
clone size: .
D gene: .
V gene: TRBV5-4
CDR3 DNA: TGTGCCAGCAGCTTGGATCAGAATTCACCCCTCCACTTT
CDR3 protein: CASSLDQNSPLHF

J gene: TRBJ2-3
clone size: .
D gene: TRBD2
V gene: TRBV6-5
CDR3 DNA: TGTGCCAGCAGTTTGACTAGCGGGAGCACAGATACGCAGTATTTT
CDR3 protein: CASSLTSGSTDTQYF

J gene: TRBJ1-1
clone size: .
D gene: TRBD1
V gene: TRBV7-9
CDR3 DNA: TGTGCCAGCAGCTTAGCGGGACAGGGGAACACTGAAGCTTTCTTT
CDR3 protein: CASSLAGQGNTEAFF

J gene: TRBJ1-1
clone size: .
D gene: .
V gene: TRBV27
CDR3 DNA: TGTGCCAGCAGAAAACAGGGAGGGGACACTGAGGCTTTCTTT
CDR3 protein: CASRKQGGDTEAFF

J gene: TRBJ2-7
clone size: once
D gene: TRBD1
V gene: TRBV6-5
CDR3 DNA: TGTGCCAGCAGTCAGGACAGGCGCTCCTACGAGCAGTACTTC
CDR3 protein: CASSQDRRSYEQYF

J gene: TRBJ2-7
clone size: .
D gene: .
V gene: TRBV4-1
CDR3 DNA: TGCGCCAGCAGCCAAGTCGCCCTAAAAATGACCTACGAGCAGTACTTC
CDR3 protein: CASSQVALKMTYEQYF

J gene: TRBJ2-7
clone size: medium-sized
D gene: TRBD1
V gene: TRBV6-5
CDR3 DNA: TGTGCCAGCAGCTACCGGGACAGGGTATCCGACGAGCAGTACTTC
CDR3 protein: CASSYRDRVSDEQYF

J gene: TRBJ2-7
clone size: few
D gene: .
V gene: TRBV4-1
CDR3 DNA: TGCGCCAGCAGCCAACATATTCTACAGGCCTACGAGCAGTACTTC
CDR3 protein: CASSQHILQAYEQYF

J gene: TRBJ2-2
clone size: .
D gene: TRBD1
V gene: TRBV7-9
CDR3 DNA: TGTGCCAGCAGCTCCCTAACCGGGACAGCCCTTAACACCGGGGAGCTGTTTTTT
CDR3 protein: CASSSLTGTALNTGELFF

J gene: TRBJ1-2
clone size: once
D gene: .
V gene: TRBV27
CDR3 DNA: TGTGCCAGCAGTTCGGCTTTAGGGGTAGGCTACACCTTC
CDR3 protein: CASSSALGVGYTF

J gene: TRBJ1-1
clone size: few
D gene: .
V gene: TRBV7-9
CDR3 DNA: TGTGCCAGCACCCCAAGGACAGCTACTAACACTGAAGCTTTCTTT
CDR3 protein: CASTPRTATNTEAFF

J gene: TRBJ2-2
clone size: .
D gene: .
V gene: TRBV10-3
CDR3 DNA: TGTGCCACAATAGAGGAGGGGGCCACCGGGGAGCTGTTTTTT
CDR3 protein: CATIEEGATGELFF

J gene: TRBJ1-2
clone size: few
D gene: .
V gene: TRBV5-8
CDR3 DNA: TGTGCCAGCAGCCGCGGAATGGACTCCTATGGCTACACCTTC
CDR3 protein: CASSRGMDSYGYTF

J gene: TRBJ1-4
clone size: .
D gene: .
V gene: TRBV6-5
CDR3 DNA: TGTGCCAGCAGTTACTCAGGGTTTAGGGAAAAACTGTTTTTT
CDR3 protein: CASSYSGFREKLFF

J gene: TRBJ2-2
clone size: few
D gene: .
V gene: TRBV6-6
CDR3 DNA: TGTGCCAGCAGCCTTTCGGGGGCCGACACCGGGGAGCTGTTTTTT
CDR3 protein: CASSLSGADTGELFF

J gene: TRBJ2-3
clone size: .
D gene: TRBD2
V gene: TRBV5-4
CDR3 DNA: TGTGCCAGCAGCTCGGGGACTAGCGGATTCACAGATACGCAGTATTTT
CDR3 protein: CASSSGTSGFTDTQYF

J gene: TRBJ2-1
clone size: once
D gene: .
V gene: TRBV6-1
CDR3 DNA: TGTGCCAGCACCCTGGATCCCACCTACAATGAGCAGTTCTTC
CDR3 protein: CASTLDPTYNEQFF